The sequence of this TCR beta chain was determined in a study of blood T cell repertoires in COVID-19. The recovered donors of Cohort 3 showed two negative PCRs, clearance, or symptom resolution. The CDR3 is made up of 16 amino acids. The germline V gene has CDR1 MNHNY and CDR2 SVGAGI (reference sequence). The germline V and J ends were trimmed by 10 bases and 7 bases, with 26 bases remaining between them. Using immunoSEQ multiplex PCR, the repertoire was profiled, and TCRdb retains in-frame clones only, with some absent. The repertoire holds over 250,000 clones, roughly nine tenths seen once, with around 2.5% in the top ten.

The receptor was isolated from a man aged 55 to 70 who had recovered from COVID-19. The J gene is TRBJ2-1, the V gene TRBV6-6; weak D call: TRBD1 (7 bases). Specimen: PBMCs or T cells enriched from blood (not recorded which). CDR3 nucleotide sequence: TGTGCCACCCTGACAGAGTGGAGGGGGCCGTCGAATGAGCAGTTCTTC. Protein product: CATLTEWRGPSNEQFF.